This T cell receptor beta chain was obtained from a study of blood T cell repertoires in COVID-19. Looking at the study overall: The origin of the acute and convalescent COVID-19 samples was the United States, Italy and Spain.

This clone was counted between two and nine times. Original processing notes: Reference gene primers were amplified, and this amplification served to estimate nucleated cell counts. TCRdb's copy holds only in-frame clones and misses some; the assay was immunoSEQ multiplex PCR. V, J and clone size were drawn from that table, and D and trimming were deduced from the DNA. Counted here are around 270,000 clones, roughly 91% occurring once; the ten biggest clones make up about 5%. Germline CDR1 is WNHNN and CDR2 is SYGVQD (reference sequence). Trimming cost V 3 bases and J 1 base, with 12 bases left between them. The CDR3 has 15 amino acids.

The sample consisted of peripheral blood. The clonotype was recovered from a man between 35 and 55 years old with acute or convalescent COVID-19. The rearrangement joins TRBV10-1 to TRBJ1-1; no reliable D call. CDR3 coding DNA: TGCGCCAGCAGTGATAACCGTATGGCGAACACTGAAGCTTTCTTT. As protein: CASSDNRMANTEAFF.